This T cell receptor (beta chain) was identified during a study of blood T cell repertoires in COVID-19. TCRdb keeps only in-frame clones here, not all; method: immunoSEQ multiplex PCR. The sample lists about 340,000 clones, around four fifths occurring once. V dropped 5 bases and J dropped 6; count of bases not matched to a gene: 13. The CDR3 contains 16 residues. The germline CDR1 and CDR2 sequences are SEHNR and FQNEAQ (reference sequence). The specimen was peripheral blood. The TCR sequence derives from a man younger than 40 with active or convalescent COVID-19. The chain links TRBV7-9 to TRBJ2-1; 7 nucleotides match TRBD2. The CDR3 reads CASSAVDRGGGNEQFF. The CDR3 nucleotides read TGTGCCAGCAGCGCAGTCGACCGGGGCGGGGGCAATGAGCAGTTCTTC.